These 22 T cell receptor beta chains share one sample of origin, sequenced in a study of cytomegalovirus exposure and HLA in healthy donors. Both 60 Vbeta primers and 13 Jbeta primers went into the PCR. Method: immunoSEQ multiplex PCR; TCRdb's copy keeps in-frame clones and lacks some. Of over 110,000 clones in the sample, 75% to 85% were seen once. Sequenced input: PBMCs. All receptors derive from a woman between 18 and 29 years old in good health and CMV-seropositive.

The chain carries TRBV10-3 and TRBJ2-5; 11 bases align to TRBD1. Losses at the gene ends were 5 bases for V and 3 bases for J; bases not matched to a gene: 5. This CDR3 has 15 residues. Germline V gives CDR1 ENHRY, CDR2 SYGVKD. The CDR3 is CAISPGQGGKETQYF. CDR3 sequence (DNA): TGTGCCATCAGTCCGGGACAGGGGGGAAAAGAGACCCAGTACTTC.

The CDR3 is CASSSTDNYGYTF. Here the CDR3 DNA reads TGTGCCAGCAGTTCGACAGATAACTATGGCTACACCTTC. J is TRBJ1-2 and V is TRBV6-6; tentative D call: TRBD1 (5 bases). Per germline, CDR1 MNHNY and CDR2 SVGAGI (reference sequence). This CDR3 has 13 residues. V shed 4 bases and J shed 1 base, with 7 bases lying between them.

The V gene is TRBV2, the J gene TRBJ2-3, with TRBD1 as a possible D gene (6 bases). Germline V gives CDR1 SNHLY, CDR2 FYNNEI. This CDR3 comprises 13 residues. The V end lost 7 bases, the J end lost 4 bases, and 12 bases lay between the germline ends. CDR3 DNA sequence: TGTGCCAGCACCACAGGGCGGCCAGATACGCAGTATTTT. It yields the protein CASTTGRPDTQYF.

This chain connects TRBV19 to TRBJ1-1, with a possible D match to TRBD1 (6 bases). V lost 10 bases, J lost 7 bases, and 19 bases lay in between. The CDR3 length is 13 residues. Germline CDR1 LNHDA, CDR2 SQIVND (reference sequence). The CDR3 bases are TGTGCCACAAAGCGGGACACTGGAATTGAAGCTTTCTTT. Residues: CATKRDTGIEAFF.

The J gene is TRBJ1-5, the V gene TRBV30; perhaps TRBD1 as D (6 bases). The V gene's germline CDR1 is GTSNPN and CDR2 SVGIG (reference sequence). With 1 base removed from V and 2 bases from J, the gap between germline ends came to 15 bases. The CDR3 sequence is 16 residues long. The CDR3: CAWSEVGRGGNQPQHF. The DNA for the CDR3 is TGTGCCTGGAGTGAGGTGGGCAGGGGCGGCAATCAGCCCCAGCATTTT.

The DNA of the CDR3 is TGCAGCGTTCAGAGGACACTCAGCACAGATACGCAGTATTTT. Its translation: CSVQRTLSTDTQYF. The chain recombines TRBV29-1 with TRBJ2-3, with D possibly matching TRBD1 (5 bases). The CDR3 sequence is 14 residues long. Germline CDR1 and CDR2: SQVTM and ANQGSEA. Deletions cut 5 bases from V and 0 bases from J, with 12 bases between.

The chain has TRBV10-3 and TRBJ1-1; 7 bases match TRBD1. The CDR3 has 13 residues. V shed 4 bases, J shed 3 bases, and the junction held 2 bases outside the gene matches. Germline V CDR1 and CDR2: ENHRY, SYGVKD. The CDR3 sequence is CAISVGGDTEAFF. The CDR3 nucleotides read TGTGCCATCAGTGTAGGGGGCGACACTGAAGCTTTCTTT.

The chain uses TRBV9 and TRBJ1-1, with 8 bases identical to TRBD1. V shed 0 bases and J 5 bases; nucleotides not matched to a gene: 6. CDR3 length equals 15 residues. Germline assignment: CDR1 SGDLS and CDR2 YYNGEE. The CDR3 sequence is CASSVANRGGTEAFF. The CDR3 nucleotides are TGTGCCAGCAGCGTAGCAAACAGGGGGGGAACTGAAGCTTTCTTT.

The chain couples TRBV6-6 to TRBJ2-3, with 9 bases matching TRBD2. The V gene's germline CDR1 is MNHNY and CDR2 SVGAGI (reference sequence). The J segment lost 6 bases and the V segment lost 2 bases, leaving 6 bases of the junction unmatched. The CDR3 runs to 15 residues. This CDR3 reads CASSYGRGGQDTQYF. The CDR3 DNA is TGTGCCAGCAGTTACGGGCGGGGGGGCCAGGATACGCAGTATTTT.

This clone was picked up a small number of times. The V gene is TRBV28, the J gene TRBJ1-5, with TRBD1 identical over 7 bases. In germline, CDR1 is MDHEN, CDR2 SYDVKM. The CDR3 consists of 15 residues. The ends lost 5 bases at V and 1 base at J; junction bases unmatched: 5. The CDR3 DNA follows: TGTGCCAGCAGTATTACAGGGGCGAGCAATCAGCCCCAGCATTTT. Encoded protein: CASSITGASNQPQHF.

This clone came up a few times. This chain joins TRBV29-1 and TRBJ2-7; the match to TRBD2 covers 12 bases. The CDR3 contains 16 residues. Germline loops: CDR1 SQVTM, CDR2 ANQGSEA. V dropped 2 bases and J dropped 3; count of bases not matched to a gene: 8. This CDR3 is CSVENLLAGGIYEQYF. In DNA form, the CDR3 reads TGCAGCGTTGAAAACCTACTAGCGGGGGGAATCTACGAGCAGTACTTC.

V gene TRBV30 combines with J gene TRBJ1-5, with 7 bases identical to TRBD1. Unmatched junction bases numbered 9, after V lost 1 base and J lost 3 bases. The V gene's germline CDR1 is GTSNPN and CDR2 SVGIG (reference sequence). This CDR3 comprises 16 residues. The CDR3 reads CAWSDRPGTVNQPQHF. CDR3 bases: TGTGCCTGGAGTGACAGACCCGGGACAGTCAATCAGCCCCAGCATTTT.

In DNA, the CDR3 is TGTGCCAGTACCGTCGGAGGGAGCGCGGGTTCTAACTATGGCTACACCTTC. Residues: CASTVGGSAGSNYGYTF. The chain combines TRBV19 with TRBJ1-2; no clear D. Trimming left V 7 bases short and J 0 bases short, with 21 bases between. The CDR3 extends over 17 amino acids. Germline-derived CDR1 and CDR2 are LNHDA and SQIVND (reference sequence).

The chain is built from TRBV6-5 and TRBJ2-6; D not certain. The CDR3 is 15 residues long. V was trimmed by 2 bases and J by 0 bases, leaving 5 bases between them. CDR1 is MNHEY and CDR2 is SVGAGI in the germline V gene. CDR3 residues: CASSYGVSGANVLTF. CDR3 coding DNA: TGTGCCAGCAGTTACGGAGTCTCTGGGGCCAACGTCCTGACTTTC.

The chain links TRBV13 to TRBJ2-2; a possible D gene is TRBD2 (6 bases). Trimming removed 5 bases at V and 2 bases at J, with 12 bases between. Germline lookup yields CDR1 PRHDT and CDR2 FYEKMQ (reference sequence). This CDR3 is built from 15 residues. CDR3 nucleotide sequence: TGTGCCAGCAGCGCCCTGGGGGGAAACACCGGGGAGCTGTTTTTT. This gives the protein CASSALGGNTGELFF.

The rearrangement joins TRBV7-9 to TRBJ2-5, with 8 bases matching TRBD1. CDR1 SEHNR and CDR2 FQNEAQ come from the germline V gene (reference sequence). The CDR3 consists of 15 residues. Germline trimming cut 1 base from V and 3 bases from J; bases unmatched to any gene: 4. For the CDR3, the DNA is TGTGCCAGCAGCTTAGGGCAGGGGGCGAAAGAGACCCAGTACTTC. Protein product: CASSLGQGAKETQYF.

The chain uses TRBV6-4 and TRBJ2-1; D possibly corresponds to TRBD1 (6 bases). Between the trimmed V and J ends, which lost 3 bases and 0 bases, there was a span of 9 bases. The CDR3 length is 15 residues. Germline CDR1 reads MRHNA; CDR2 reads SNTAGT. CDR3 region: CASSEQGDSYNEQFF. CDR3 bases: TGTGCCAGCAGTGAACAGGGTGACTCCTACAATGAGCAGTTCTTC.

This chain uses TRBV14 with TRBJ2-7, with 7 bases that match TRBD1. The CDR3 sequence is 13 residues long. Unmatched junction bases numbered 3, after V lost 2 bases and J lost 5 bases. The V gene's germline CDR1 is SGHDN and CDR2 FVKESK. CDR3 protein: CASSQLGQNEQYF. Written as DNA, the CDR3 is TGTGCCAGCAGCCAATTGGGACAGAACGAGCAGTACTTC.

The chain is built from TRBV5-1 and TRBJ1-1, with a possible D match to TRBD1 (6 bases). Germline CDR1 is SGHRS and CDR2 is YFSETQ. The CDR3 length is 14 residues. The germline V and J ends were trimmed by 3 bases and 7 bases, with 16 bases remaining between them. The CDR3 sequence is CASSSNRVTDEAFF. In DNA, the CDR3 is TGCGCCAGCAGCTCTAACAGGGTTACGGATGAAGCTTTCTTT. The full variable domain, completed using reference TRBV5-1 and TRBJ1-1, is KAGVTQTPRYLIKTRGQQVTLSCSPISGHRSVSWYQQTPGQGLQFLFEYFSETQRNKGNFPGRFSGRQFSNSRSEMNVSTLELGDSALYLCASSSNRVTDEAFFGQGTRLTVV.

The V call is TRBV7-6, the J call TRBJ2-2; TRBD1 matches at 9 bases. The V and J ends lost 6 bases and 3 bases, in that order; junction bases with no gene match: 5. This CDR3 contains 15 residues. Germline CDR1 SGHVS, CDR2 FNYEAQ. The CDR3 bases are TGTGCCAGCAGACCCGGGACAGGGTACACCGGGGAGCTGTTTTTT. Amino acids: CASRPGTGYTGELFF.

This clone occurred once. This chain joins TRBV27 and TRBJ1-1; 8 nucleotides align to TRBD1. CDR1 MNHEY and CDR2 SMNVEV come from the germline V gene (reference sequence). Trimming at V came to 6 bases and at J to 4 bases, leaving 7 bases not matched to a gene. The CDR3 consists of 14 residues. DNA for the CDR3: TGTGCCAGCAGCCCAAGGACAGGGATCACTGAAGCTTTCTTT. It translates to CASSPRTGITEAFF.

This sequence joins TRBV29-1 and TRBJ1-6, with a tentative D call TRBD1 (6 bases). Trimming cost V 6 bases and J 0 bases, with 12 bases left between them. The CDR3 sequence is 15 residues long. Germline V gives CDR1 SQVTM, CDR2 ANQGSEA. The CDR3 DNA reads TGCAGCGTAAGACAGGATATCTCCTATAATTCACCCCTCCACTTT. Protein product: CSVRQDISYNSPLHF.